The sequence of this TCR beta chain was determined in a study of blood T cell repertoires in COVID-19. From germline, CDR1 is SNHLY and CDR2 FYNNEI. Trimming shortened V by 2 bases and J by 4 bases, and 11 bases separated the two germline ends. The CDR3 consists of 14 residues. The assay was immunoSEQ multiplex PCR, and TCRdb's table has in-frame clones only and misses some. The table has roughly 130,000 clones, 84% seen once. Specimen: PBMCs or T cells enriched from blood (not recorded which). This clonotype was sampled from a man aged 40-49 years with acute COVID-19. V usage is TRBV2 and J usage is TRBJ1-2; D ambiguous. CDR3 region: CASSEHEKSYGYTF. The CDR3 nucleotides are TGTGCCAGCAGTGAACACGAGAAGAGCTATGGCTACACCTTC.